A selection of T cell receptor beta chains follows, all from one sample in a study of blood T cell repertoires in COVID-19. TCRdb's table, derived via immunoSEQ multiplex PCR, lists solely in-frame clones and lacks some. The data contain around 300,000 clones, 70% to 90% of them singletons. Specimen: peripheral blood. All receptors derive from a human donor in a cohort sampled during active COVID-19. Each CDR3 is given with its conserved first and last residue. The D gene is left open where the match is weak. Clone size is not always given. Where it is, it says once, few, many or a class for expanded clones.

abundance,d_gene,v_gene,j_gene,CDR3aa,CDR3nt
-,-,TRBV15,TRBJ1-2,CATSRGDKTYGYTF,TGTGCCACCAGCAGAGGGGACAAGACCTATGGCTACACCTTC
-,TRBD1,TRBV29-1,TRBJ2-1,CSVRQGNTYNEQFF,TGCAGCGTTCGACAGGGGAACACCTACAATGAGCAGTTCTTC
-,-,TRBV5-1,TRBJ2-7,CASSLVGSNEQYF,TGCGCCAGCAGCTTGGTAGGGAGCAACGAGCAGTACTTC
-,TRBD2,TRBV5-1,TRBJ2-3,CASSFGGRTDTQYF,TGCGCCAGCAGCTTCGGGGGGAGGACAGATACGCAGTATTTT
-,-,TRBV5-6,TRBJ1-1,CASSFRGLRNTEAFF,TGTGCCAGCAGCTTCCGAGGCCTGCGGAACACTGAAGCTTTCTTT
-,-,TRBV19,TRBJ2-2,CASRTTGPGELFF,TGTGCCAGTAGGACTACAGGGCCCGGGGAGCTGTTTTTT
-,-,TRBV6-5,TRBJ1-6,CASSITPLNSPLHF,TGTGCCAGCAGTATTACACCCTTAAATTCACCCCTCCACTTT
-,TRBD2,TRBV5-4,TRBJ2-2,CASSEGTRGGSGELFF,TGTGCCAGCAGCGAAGGGACTAGGGGAGGCTCCGGGGAGCTGTTTTTT
-,TRBD1,TRBV5-1,TRBJ1-2,CASRRTGSDYGYTF,TGCGCCAGCAGACGGACAGGGTCGGACTATGGCTACACCTTC
-,TRBD1,TRBV5-1,TRBJ1-1,CASSWQGTGGKMNTEAFF,TGCGCCAGCAGCTGGCAGGGGACAGGGGGAAAGATGAACACTGAAGCTTTCTTT
-,TRBD1,TRBV6-5,TRBJ2-1,CASRQGQVFNEQFF,TGTGCCAGCAGGCAAGGACAGGTCTTTAATGAGCAGTTCTTC
-,TRBD1,TRBV4-1,TRBJ1-4,CASSHPTGTNEKLFF,TGCGCCAGCAGCCACCCGACAGGGACTAATGAAAAACTGTTTTTT
-,TRBD1,TRBV6-1,TRBJ2-5,CAKHRDSSQETQYF,TGTGCCAAGCACCGGGACAGTTCACAAGAGACCCAGTACTTC
-,-,TRBV20-1,TRBJ2-7,CSARPLYEQYF,TGCAGTGCTAGACCCCTCTACGAGCAGTACTTC
-,-,TRBV7-3,TRBJ2-2,CASSSTGNRELFF,TGTGCCAGCAGCTCTACAGGGAACCGGGAGCTGTTTTTT
-,-,TRBV6-6,TRBJ1-1,CASSNRLAFF,TGTGCCAGCAGCAACAGGTTGGCTTTCTTT
-,-,TRBV19,TRBJ2-3,CASSTTLADTQYF,TGTGCCAGTAGCACCACCCTAGCAGATACGCAGTATTTT
-,-,TRBV7-8,TRBJ1-2,CASSLEGVGYGYTF,TGTGCCAGCAGCTTAGAGGGGGTTGGCTATGGCTACACCTTC
-,TRBD1,TRBV9,TRBJ2-7,CASSRGGQDYSYEQYF,TGTGCCAGCAGCCGAGGGGGCCAAGATTACTCCTACGAGCAGTACTTC
-,-,TRBV6-5,TRBJ1-2,CASLSSSRGGYTF,TGTGCCAGCCTCTCGTCCTCTAGAGGTGGCTACACCTTC
-,-,TRBV20-1,TRBJ1-4,CSASSQRNEKLFF,TGCAGTGCTAGTTCTCAGCGGAATGAAAAACTGTTTTTT
-,TRBD1,TRBV7-3,TRBJ1-1,CASSWTGTGSTAEAFF,TGTGCCAGCAGCTGGACCGGGACAGGGAGTACAGCTGAAGCTTTCTTT
-,-,TRBV18,TRBJ2-7,CASSPNGGSDEQYF,TGTGCCAGCTCACCCAACGGAGGGAGCGACGAGCAGTACTTC
-,-,TRBV6-4,TRBJ2-2,CALGGGGNGELFF,TGTGCCTTGGGCGGGGGCGGGAACGGGGAGCTGTTTTTT
-,-,TRBV25-1,TRBJ1-4,CASSEGEGGDEKLFF,TGTGCCAGCAGTGAGGGGGAGGGAGGGGACGAAAAACTGTTTTTT
-,-,TRBV19,TRBJ2-6,CASSTRSSGANVLTF,TGTGCCAGTAGTACCAGAAGCTCTGGGGCCAACGTCCTGACTTTC
-,TRBD2,TRBV27,TRBJ2-1,CASSFMASGGIGNEQFF,TGTGCCAGCAGTTTTATGGCTAGCGGGGGGATAGGTAATGAGCAGTTCTTC
few,-,TRBV7-9,TRBJ1-2,CASSLGGSYGYTF,TGTGCCAGCAGCTTAGGGGGCAGCTATGGCTACACCTTC